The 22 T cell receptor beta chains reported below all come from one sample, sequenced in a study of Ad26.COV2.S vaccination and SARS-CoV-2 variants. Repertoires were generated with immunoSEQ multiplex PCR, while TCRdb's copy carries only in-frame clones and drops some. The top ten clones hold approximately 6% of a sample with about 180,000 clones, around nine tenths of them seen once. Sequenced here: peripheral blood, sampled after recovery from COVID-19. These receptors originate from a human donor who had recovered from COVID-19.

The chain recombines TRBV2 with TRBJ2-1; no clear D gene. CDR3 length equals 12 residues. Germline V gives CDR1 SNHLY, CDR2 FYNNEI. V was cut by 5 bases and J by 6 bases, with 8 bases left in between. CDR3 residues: CASSLWGNEQFF. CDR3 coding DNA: TGTGCCAGCAGTCTTTGGGGCAATGAGCAGTTCTTC.

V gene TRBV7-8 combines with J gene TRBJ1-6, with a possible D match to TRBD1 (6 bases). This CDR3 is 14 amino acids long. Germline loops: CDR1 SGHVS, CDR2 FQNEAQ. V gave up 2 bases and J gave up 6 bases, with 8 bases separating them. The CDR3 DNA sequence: TGTGCCAGCAGCTTAAGCAGGGGTAATTCACCCCTCCACTTT. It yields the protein CASSLSRGNSPLHF.

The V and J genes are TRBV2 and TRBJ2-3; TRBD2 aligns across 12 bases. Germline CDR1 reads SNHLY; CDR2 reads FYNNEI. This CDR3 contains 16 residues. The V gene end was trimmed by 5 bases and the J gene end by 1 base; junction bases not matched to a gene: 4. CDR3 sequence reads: CASSLLAGGGTDTQYF. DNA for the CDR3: TGTGCCAGCAGTTTACTAGCGGGGGGCGGCACAGATACGCAGTATTTT.

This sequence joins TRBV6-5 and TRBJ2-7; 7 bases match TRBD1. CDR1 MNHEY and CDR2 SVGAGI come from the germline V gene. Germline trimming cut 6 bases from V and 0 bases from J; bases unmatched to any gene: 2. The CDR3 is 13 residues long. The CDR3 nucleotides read TGTGCCAGCAGAGCAGGGGGCTCCTACGAGCAGTACTTC. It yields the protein CASRAGGSYEQYF.

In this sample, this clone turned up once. The CDR3 here is CASSLMGGPETQYF. DNA for the CDR3: TGTGCCAGCAGCTTAATGGGGGGGCCTGAGACCCAGTACTTC. The V and J genes are TRBV7-3 and TRBJ2-5, with TRBD2 as a possible D gene (7 bases). Trimming cost V 1 base and J 5 bases, with 11 bases left between them. The CDR3 totals 14 residues. Germline V gene lookup returns CDR1 SGHTA and CDR2 FQGTGA.

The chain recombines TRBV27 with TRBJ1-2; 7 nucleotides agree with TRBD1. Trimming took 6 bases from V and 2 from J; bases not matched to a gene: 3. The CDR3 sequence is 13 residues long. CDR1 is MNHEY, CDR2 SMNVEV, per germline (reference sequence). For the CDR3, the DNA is TGTGCCAGCAGCCGGGGACAGAACTATGGCTACACCTTC. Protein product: CASSRGQNYGYTF.

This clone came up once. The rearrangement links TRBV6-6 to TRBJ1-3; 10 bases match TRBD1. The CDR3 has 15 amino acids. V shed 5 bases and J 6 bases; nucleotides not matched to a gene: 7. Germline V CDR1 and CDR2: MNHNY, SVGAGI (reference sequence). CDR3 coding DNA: TGTGCCAGCAGTAACGACAGGGGGCGTGAAAACACCATATATTTT. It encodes CASSNDRGRENTIYF.

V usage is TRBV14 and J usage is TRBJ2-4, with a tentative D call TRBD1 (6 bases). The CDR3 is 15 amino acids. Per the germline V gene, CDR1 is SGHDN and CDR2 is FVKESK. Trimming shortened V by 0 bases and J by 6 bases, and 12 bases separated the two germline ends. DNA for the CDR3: TGTGCCAGCAGCCAAGATTGGGGCAGGGGAAACATTCAGTACTTC. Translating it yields CASSQDWGRGNIQYF.

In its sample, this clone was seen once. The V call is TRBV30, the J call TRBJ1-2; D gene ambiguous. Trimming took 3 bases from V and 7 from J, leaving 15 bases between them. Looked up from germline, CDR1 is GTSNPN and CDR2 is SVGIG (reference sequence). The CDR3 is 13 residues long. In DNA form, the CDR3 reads TGTGCCTGGAGCCCCGGAAGGATAGGTGGCTACACCTTC. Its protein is CAWSPGRIGGYTF. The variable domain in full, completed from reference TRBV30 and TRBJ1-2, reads SQTIHQWPATLVQPVGSPLSLECTVEGTSNPNLYWYRQAAGRGLQLLFYSVGIGQISSEVPQNLSASRPQDRQFILSSKKLLLSDSGFYLCAWSPGRIGGYTFGSGTRLTVV.

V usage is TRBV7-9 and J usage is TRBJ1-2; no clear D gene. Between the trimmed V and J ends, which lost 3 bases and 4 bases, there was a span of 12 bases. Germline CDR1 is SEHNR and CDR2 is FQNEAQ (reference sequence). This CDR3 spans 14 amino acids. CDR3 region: CASSFDSGGYGYTF. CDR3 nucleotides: TGTGCCAGCAGCTTCGACTCGGGAGGCTATGGCTACACCTTC.

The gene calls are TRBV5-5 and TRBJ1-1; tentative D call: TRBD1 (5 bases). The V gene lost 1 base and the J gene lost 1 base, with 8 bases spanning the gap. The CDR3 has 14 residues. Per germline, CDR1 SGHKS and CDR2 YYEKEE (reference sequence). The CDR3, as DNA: TGTGCCAGCAGCTTGAATCAGGGGAACACTGAAGCTTTCTTT. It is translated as CASSLNQGNTEAFF.

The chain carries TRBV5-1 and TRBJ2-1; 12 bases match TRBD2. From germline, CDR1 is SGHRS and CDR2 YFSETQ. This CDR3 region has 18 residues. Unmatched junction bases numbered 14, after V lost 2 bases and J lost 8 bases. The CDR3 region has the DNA TGCGCCAGCAGCTTTTCTAGCGGGAGGGCCACCCTGGTCGATGAGCAGTTCTTC. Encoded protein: CASSFSSGRATLVDEQFF.

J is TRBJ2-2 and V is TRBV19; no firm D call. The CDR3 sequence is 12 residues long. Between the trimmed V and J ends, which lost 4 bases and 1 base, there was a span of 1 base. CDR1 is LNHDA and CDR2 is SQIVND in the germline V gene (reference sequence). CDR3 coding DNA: TGTGCCAGTAGTAGGAACACCGGGGAGCTGTTTTTT. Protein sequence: CASSRNTGELFF.

The CDR3 region is CASSYSQTHNEQFF. The CDR3 bases are TGTGCCAGCAGTTACTCCCAAACTCACAATGAGCAGTTCTTC. This chain connects TRBV6-5 to TRBJ2-1; no clear D gene. Germline V gives CDR1 MNHEY, CDR2 SVGAGI. The CDR3 consists of 14 residues. Trimming removed 0 bases from V and 5 bases from J, with 8 bases in between.

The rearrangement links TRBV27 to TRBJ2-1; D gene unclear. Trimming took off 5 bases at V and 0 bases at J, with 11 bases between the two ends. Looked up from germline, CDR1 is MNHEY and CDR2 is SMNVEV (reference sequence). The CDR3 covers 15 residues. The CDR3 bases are TGTGCCAGCAGTCCTCAGGTAATCTCCTACAATGAGCAGTTCTTC. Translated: CASSPQVISYNEQFF.

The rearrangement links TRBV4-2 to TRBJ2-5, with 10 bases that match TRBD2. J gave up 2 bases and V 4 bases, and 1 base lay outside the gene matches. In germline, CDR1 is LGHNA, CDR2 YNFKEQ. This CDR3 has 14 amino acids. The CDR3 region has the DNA TGTGCCAGCAGCCGAGCGGGGGGGCAAGAGACCCAGTACTTC. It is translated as CASSRAGGQETQYF.

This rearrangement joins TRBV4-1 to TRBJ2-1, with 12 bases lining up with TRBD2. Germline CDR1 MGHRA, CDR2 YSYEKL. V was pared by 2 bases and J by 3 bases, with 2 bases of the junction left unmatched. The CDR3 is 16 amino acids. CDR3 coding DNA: TGCGCCAGCAGCCAATGGACTAGCGGGGACTACAATGAGCAGTTCTTC. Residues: CASSQWTSGDYNEQFF.

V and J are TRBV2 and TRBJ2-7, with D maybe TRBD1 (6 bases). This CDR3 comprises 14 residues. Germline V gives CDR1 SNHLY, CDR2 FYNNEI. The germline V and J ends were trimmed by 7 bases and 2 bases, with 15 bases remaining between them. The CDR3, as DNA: TGTGCCAGCACTTCTGACAGGCGAGCCTACGAGCAGTACTTC. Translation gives CASTSDRRAYEQYF.

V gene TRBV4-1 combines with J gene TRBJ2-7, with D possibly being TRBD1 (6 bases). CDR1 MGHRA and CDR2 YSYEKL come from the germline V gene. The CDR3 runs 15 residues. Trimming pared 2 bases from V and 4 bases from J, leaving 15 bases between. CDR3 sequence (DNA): TGCGCCAGCAGCCAATACAAGGGGGTGGGGTACGAGCAGTACTTC. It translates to CASSQYKGVGYEQYF.

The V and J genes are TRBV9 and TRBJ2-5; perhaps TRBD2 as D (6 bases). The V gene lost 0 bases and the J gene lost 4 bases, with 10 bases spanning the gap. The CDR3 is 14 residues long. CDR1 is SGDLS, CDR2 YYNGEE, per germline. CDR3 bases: TGTGCCAGCAGCGTAGAACGGGGAGGAGAGACCCAGTACTTC. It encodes CASSVERGGETQYF.

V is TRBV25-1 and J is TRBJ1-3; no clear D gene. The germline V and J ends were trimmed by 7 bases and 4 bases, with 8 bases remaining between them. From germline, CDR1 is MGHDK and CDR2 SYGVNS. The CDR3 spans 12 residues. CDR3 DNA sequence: TGTGCCAGCATGGCCTCAGGAAACACCATATATTTT. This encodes CASMASGNTIYF.

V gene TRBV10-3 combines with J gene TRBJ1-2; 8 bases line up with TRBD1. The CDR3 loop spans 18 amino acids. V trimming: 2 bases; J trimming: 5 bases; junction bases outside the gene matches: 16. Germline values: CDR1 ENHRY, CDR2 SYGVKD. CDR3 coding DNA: TGTGCCATCAGTGAGCCGAATCAAGAGACAGGGGAGGTTTATGGCTACACCTTC. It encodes CAISEPNQETGEVYGYTF.